This T cell receptor beta chain was captured by sequencing in a study of blood T cell repertoires in COVID-19. Study information: There were acute and convalescent COVID-19 samples, and they came from the United States, Italy and Spain.

Measured with immunoSEQ multiplex PCR; TCRdb has only the in-frame clones, and not every one. The sample carries roughly 240,000 clones, 86% recorded once. The CDR3 consists of 13 residues. Unmatched junction bases numbered 5, after V lost 10 bases and J lost 3 bases. Germline CDR1 reads MNHNY; CDR2 reads SVGAGI (reference sequence). The sample consisted of peripheral blood. The chain couples TRBV6-6 to TRBJ1-4; 7 nucleotides agree with TRBD1. This clonotype was sampled from a woman aged 60-70 years who had recovered from COVID-19. CDR3 in amino acids: CATKGAANEKLFF. CDR3 DNA: TGTGCCACGAAGGGGGCAGCTAATGAAAAACTGTTTTTT.